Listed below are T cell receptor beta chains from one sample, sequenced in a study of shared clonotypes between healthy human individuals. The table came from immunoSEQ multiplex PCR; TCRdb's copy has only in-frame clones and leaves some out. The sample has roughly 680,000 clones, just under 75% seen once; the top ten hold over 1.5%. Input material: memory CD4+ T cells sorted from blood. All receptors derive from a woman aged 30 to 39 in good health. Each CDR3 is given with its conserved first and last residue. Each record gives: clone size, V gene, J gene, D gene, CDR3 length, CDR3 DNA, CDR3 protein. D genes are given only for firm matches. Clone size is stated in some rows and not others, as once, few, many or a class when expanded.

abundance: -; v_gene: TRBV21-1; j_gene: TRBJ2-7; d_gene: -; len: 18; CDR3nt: TGTGCCAGCAGCAAAGCGCTCTTCTGGACAGGGACTTCCTACGAGCAGTACTTC; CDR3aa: CASSKALFWTGTSYEQYF
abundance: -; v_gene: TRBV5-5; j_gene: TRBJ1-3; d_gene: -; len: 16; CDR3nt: TGTGCCAGCAGCTTACTATCCCTAGGCTCTGGAAACACCATATATTTT; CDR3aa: CASSLLSLGSGNTIYF
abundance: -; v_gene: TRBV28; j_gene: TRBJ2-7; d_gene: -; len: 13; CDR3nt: TGTGCCAGCAGTTGGGACAACCCCTACGAGCAGTACTTC; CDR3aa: CASSWDNPYEQYF
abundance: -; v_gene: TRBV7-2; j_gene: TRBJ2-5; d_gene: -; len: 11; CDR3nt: TGTGCCAGCAGCTTGTCGGAGACCCAGTACTTC; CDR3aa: CASSLSETQYF
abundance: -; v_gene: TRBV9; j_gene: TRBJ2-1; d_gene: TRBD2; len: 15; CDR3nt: TGTGCCAGCAGCGTCACTAGCGGGAGTTTGAATGAGCAGTTCTTC; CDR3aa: CASSVTSGSLNEQFF
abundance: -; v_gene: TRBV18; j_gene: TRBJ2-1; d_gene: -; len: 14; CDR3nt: TGTGCCAGCTCACCACCGGGGGGAGACAATGAGCAGTTCTTC; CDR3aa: CASSPPGGDNEQFF
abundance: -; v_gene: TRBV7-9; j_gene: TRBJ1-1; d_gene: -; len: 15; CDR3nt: TGTGCCAGCAGCTTGCGGGGTAGCATGAACACTGAAGCTTTCTTT; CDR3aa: CASSLRGSMNTEAFF
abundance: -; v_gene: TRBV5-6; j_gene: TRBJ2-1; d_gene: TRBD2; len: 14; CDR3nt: TGTGCCAGCAGCTTATCTAGCGGGAGCAATGAGCAGTTCTTC; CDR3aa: CASSLSSGSNEQFF
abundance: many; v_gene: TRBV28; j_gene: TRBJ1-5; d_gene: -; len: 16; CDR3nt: TGTGCCAGCAGTCCCCTGATTTCGTCTAGCAATCAGCCCCAGCATTTT; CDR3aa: CASSPLISSSNQPQHF
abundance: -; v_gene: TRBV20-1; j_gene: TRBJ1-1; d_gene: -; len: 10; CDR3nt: TGCAGTGCTATTTCCACTGAAGCTTTCTTT; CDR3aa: CSAISTEAFF
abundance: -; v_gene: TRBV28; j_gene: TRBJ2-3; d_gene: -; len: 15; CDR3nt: TGTGCCAGCAGCCCACGCGGCGGAAGCACAGATACGCAGTATTTT; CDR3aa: CASSPRGGSTDTQYF
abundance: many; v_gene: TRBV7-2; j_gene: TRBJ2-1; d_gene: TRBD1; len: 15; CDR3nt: TGTGCCAGCAGCCGACAGGGGGAGGGATACAATGAGCAGTTCTTC; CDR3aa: CASSRQGEGYNEQFF
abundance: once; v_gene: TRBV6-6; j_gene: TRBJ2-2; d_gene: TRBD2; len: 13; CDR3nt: TGTGCCAGCAGTTCCGGGGGGACCGGGGAGCTGTTTTTT; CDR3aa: CASSSGGTGELFF
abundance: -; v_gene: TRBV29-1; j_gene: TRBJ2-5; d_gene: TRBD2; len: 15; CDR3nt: TGCAGCGTTAAGTCCAGCGGGAGATCTAAGGAGACCCAGTACTTC; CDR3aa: CSVKSSGRSKETQYF
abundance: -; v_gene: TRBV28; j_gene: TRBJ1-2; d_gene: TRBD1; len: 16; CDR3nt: TGTGCCAGCAGTTCCTCCATACGGACAGGGCGGAGGGGCTACACCTTC; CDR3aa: CASSSSIRTGRRGYTF
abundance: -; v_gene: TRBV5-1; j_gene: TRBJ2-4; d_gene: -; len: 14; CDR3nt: TGCGCCAGCAGGGCGGACACAAGGAATGGCATTCAGTACTTC; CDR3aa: CASRADTRNGIQYF
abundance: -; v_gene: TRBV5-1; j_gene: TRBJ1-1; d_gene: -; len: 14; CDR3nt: TGCGCCAGCAGCTTACTACAGGGAGACACTGAAGCTTTCTTT; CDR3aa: CASSLLQGDTEAFF
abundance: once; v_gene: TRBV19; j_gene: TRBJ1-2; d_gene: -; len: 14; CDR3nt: TGTGCCAGTAGCTCACCGGCACTACAATATGGCTACACCTTC; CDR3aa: CASSSPALQYGYTF
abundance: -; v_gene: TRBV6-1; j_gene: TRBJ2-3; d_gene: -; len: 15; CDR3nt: TGTGCCAGCAGTGAGCTTAGGGCTAGGACAGATACGCAGTATTTT; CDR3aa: CASSELRARTDTQYF
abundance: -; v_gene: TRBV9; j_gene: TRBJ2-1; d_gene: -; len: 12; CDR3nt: TGTGCCAGCAGCGAGAACCGAAATGAGCAGTTCTTC; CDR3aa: CASSENRNEQFF
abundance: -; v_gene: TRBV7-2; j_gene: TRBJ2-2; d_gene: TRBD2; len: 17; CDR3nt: TGTGCCAGCAGCTGGGGGCGGACTAGCGGAAACACCGGGGAGCTGTTTTTT; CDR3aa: CASSWGRTSGNTGELFF
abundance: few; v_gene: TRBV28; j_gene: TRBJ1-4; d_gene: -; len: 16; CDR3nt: TGTGCCAGCAGCACAGTCGGACTCGCAACTAATGAAAAACTGTTTTTT; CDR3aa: CASSTVGLATNEKLFF
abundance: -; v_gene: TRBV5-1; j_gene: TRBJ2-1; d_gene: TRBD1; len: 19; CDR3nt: TGCGCCAGCAGCTTGGTTGGGGACAGGGCTATTCTCTCCTACAATGAGCAGTTCTTC; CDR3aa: CASSLVGDRAILSYNEQFF
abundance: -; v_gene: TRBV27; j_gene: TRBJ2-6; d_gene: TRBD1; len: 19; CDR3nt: TGTGCCAGCAGACGAATCCCAGGGGGCGCGTCTCCTGGGGCCAACGTCCTGACTTTC; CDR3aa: CASRRIPGGASPGANVLTF
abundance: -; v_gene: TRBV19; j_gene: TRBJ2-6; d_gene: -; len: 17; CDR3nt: TGTGCCAGTAGTATATGGGGCGGACAAACTGGGGCCAACGTCCTGACTTTC; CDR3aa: CASSIWGGQTGANVLTF
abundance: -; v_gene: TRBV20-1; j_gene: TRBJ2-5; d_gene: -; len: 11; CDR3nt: TGCAGTGCCAGGGCAAAAGAGACCCAGTACTTC; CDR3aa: CSARAKETQYF
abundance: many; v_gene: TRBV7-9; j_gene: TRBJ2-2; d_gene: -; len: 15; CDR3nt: TGTGCCAGCAGCTTAGAGGGATCGAACACCGGGGAGCTGTTTTTT; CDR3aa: CASSLEGSNTGELFF
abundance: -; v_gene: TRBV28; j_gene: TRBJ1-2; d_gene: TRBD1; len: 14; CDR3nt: TGTGCCAGCAGTTTATCCCCAGGGGGCGGGGGCTACACCTTC; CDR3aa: CASSLSPGGGGYTF
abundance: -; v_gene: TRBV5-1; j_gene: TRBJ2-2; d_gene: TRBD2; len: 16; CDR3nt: TGCGCCAGCAGCGAAGGGACTAGCAGGAACACCGGGGAGCTGTTTTTT; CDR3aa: CASSEGTSRNTGELFF
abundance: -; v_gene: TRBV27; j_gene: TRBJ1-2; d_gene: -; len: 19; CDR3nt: TGTGCCAGCAGTCCATTCGGGCTGGGCTCGGACAGACAAGGGTATGGCTACACCTTC; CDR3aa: CASSPFGLGSDRQGYGYTF
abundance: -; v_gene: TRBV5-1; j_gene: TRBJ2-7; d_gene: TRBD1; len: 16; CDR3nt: TGCGCCAGCAGCTTTAACACAAGGGACAGGGTCTACGAGCAGTACTTC; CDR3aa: CASSFNTRDRVYEQYF
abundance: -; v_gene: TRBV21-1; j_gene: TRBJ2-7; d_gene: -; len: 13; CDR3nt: TGTGCCAGCAGCAAAGCGGACTTCTACGAGCAGTACTTC; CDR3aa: CASSKADFYEQYF
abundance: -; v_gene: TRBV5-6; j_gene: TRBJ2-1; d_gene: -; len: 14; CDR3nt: TGTGCCAGCAGCTTGGCCGCAGGCGCGGGTGAGCAGTTCTTC; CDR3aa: CASSLAAGAGEQFF
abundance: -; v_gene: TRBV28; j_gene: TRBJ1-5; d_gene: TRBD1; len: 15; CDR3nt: TGTGCCATTAAAACGGGACAGGGGCAAGATCAGCCCCAGCATTTT; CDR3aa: CAIKTGQGQDQPQHF
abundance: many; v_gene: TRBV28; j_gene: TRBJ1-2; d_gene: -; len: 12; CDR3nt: TGTGCCAGCCGGGACACATCCTATGGCTACACCTTC; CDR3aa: CASRDTSYGYTF
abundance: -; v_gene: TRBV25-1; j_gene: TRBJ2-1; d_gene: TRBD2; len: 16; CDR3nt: TGTGCCAGCTCCCGGACTAGCGGGAATGTTAGGGATGAGCAGTTCTTC; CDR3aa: CASSRTSGNVRDEQFF
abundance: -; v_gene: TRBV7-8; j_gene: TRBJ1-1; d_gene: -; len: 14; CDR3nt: TGTGCCAGCAGCTTCTCGGGGGGGCCCACTGAAGCTTTCTTT; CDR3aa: CASSFSGGPTEAFF
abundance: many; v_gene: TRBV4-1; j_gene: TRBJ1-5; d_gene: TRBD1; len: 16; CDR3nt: TGCGCCAGCAGCCAAGACTCGGCAGGGGGCCATCAGCCCCAGCATTTT; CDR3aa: CASSQDSAGGHQPQHF
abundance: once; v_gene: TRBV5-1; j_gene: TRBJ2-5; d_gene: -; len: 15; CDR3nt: TGCGCCAGCTTCCTCGGGGGAGGTGGTCAAGAGACCCAGTACTTC; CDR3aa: CASFLGGGGQETQYF
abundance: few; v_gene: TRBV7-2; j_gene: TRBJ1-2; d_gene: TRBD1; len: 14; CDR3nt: TGTGCCAGCAGCCTTGGACAGGCTGTAGGTGGCTACACCTTC; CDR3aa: CASSLGQAVGGYTF
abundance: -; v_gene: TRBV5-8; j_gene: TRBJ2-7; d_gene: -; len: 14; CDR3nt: TGTGCCAGCAGAGCCCTCGACCTGGCCTACGAGCAGTACTTC; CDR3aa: CASRALDLAYEQYF
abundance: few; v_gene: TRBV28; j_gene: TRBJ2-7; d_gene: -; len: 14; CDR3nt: TGTGCCAGCAGTCCGGTCAGGGGCGGGTACGAGCAGTACTTC; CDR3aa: CASSPVRGGYEQYF
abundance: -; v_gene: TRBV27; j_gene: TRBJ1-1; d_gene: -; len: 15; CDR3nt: TGTGCCAGCAGCCTTCTGGTGGGCCGGAACACTGAAGCTTTCTTT; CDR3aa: CASSLLVGRNTEAFF
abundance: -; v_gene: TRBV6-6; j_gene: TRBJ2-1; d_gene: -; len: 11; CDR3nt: TGTGCCAGCAGGCTAATCAATGAGCAGTTCTTC; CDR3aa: CASRLINEQFF
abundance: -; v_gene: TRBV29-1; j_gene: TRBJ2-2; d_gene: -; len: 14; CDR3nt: TGCAGCGCCGCGTGGGTGGGGGAGACCGGGGAGCTGTTTTTT; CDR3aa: CSAAWVGETGELFF
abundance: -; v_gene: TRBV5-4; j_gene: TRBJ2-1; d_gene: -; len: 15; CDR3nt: TGTGCCAGCAGCTTGGCTCAGGGTGTCTACAATGAGCAGTTCTTC; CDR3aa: CASSLAQGVYNEQFF
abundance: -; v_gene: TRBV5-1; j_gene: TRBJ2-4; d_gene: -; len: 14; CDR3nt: TGCGCCAGCAGCTCGACTAGTATCTGGGACATTCAGTACTTC; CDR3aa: CASSSTSIWDIQYF
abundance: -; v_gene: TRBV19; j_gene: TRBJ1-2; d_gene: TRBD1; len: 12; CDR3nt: TGTGCCAGTAGTATCCAGGGGGATGGCTACACCTTC; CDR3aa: CASSIQGDGYTF
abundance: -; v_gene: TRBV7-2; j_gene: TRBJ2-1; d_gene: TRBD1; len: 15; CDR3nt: TGTGCCAGCAGATATATGGGGACAGGCCCCTATGAGCAGTTCTTC; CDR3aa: CASRYMGTGPYEQFF
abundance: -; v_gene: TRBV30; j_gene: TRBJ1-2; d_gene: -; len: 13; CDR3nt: TGTGCCTGGAGTTTTGCAGGGGCTCGTGGCTACACCTTC; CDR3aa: CAWSFAGARGYTF
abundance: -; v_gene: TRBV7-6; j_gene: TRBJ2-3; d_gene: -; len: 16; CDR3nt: TGTGCCAGCAGCCGTACTCCCACAGGCGGGCCAGATACGCAGTATTTT; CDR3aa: CASSRTPTGGPDTQYF
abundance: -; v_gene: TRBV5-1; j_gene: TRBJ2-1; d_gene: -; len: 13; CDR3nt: TGCGCCAGCAGCTCGAGGAGTTACAATGAGCAGTTCTTC; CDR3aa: CASSSRSYNEQFF